These 21 T cell receptor beta chains were sequenced from one sample in a study of T cells expressing NK-cell markers. No DNA is given; TCRdb re-called the 5' RACE reads and lists each CDR3 protein once. Its table lists about 190,000 distinct CDR3 sequences. Sequenced input: blood T cells: a sorted CD56 or NKG2C T cell subset, CD4+ or CD8+ T cells, or bulk PBMC T cells (not recorded which). The source is a man aged 18-70 years in good health.

The J gene is TRBJ2-7, the V gene TRBV5-4; TCRdb reports TRBD2, a call that lacks DNA to check it against. Germline CDR1 is SGHNT and CDR2 is YYREEE (reference sequence). The CDR3 sequence is 14 residues long. The chain's CDR3 is CASSFEGSGYEQYF.

The CDR3 spells CASSDLGNMTDTQYF. The V and J genes are TRBV6-4 and TRBJ2-3. This CDR3 region has 15 residues. Germline CDR1 MRHNA, CDR2 SNTAGT.

The chain couples TRBV27 to TRBJ2-7; TCRdb outputs TRBD1, but without DNA this stays unchecked. This CDR3 contains 14 residues. Germline CDR1 is MNHEY and CDR2 is SMNVEV (reference sequence). The CDR3: CASSSLTGGEEQYF.

This sequence joins TRBV6-5 and TRBJ2-7; lacking DNA, the TRBD1 call made by TCRdb goes unchecked. The CDR3 extends over 17 amino acids. Germline CDR1 MNHEY, CDR2 SVGAGI. The CDR3 loop is CASSYWNHRDSSYEQYF.

This sequence joins TRBV3-1 and TRBJ1-1; with no DNA, the TCRdb D assignment of TRBD1 cannot be verified. Germline CDR1 LGHDT, CDR2 YNNKEL (reference sequence). This CDR3 has 15 amino acids. Here the CDR3 reads CASSPGTEKNTEAFF. Looking up the rest from reference TRBV3-1 and TRBJ1-1 gives the full variable domain: DTAVSQTPKYLVTQMGNDKSIKCEQNLGHDTMYWYKQDSKKFLKIMFSYNNKELIINETVPNRFSPKSPDKAHLNLHINSLELGDSAVYFCASSPGTEKNTEAFFGQGTRLTVV.

The chain uses TRBV9 and TRBJ2-1; TCRdb calls TRBD2, which cannot be checked without DNA. Germline CDR1 SGDLS, CDR2 YYNGEE. The CDR3 consists of 15 residues. The CDR3 is CASSEEPGLAYEQFF.

The chain is built from TRBV12-3 or TRBV12-4 and TRBJ2-7; TCRdb lists TRBD1, though no DNA is available to test this call. The CDR3 is made up of 15 amino acids. This CDR3 is CASSLTGFSSYEQYF.

V gene TRBV12-3 or TRBV12-4 combines with J gene TRBJ1-1. The length of the CDR3 is 13 residues. CDR3 amino acids: CASSLGSPTEAFF.

The chain combines TRBV6-5 with TRBJ2-1; TCRdb calls TRBD2, which cannot be checked without DNA. CDR1 is MNHEY and CDR2 is SVGAGI in the germline V gene. The CDR3 loop spans 14 amino acids. CDR3: CASSYRTGGNEQFF.

The V and J genes are TRBV4-1 and TRBJ2-2. CDR1 and CDR2 from the germline V gene are MGHRA and YSYEKL. This CDR3 comprises 13 residues. CDR3 sequence reads: CASSQDSGGELFF.

The rearrangement links TRBV7-6 to TRBJ1-4; the D gene TCRdb calls, TRBD1, cannot be checked with no DNA. Per germline, CDR1 SGHVS and CDR2 FNYEAQ. There are 15 residues in the CDR3. CDR3 amino acids: CASRLSDRRGEKLFF.

The chain combines TRBV9 with TRBJ2-3; the D call of TRBD2 rests on TCRdb alone, since no DNA is present to check it. This CDR3 has 16 residues. CDR1 is SGDLS, CDR2 YYNGEE, per germline. The CDR3 loop reads CASSVIAGGRGDTQYF.

The chain joins TRBV6-6 to TRBJ2-7; without DNA, the TCRdb call of TRBD1 cannot be checked. The germline gives CDR1 MNHNY, CDR2 SVGAGI (reference sequence). This CDR3 contains 13 residues. The CDR3 sequence: CASTGDPPGEQYF.

The CDR3 here is CASRADRGRGETQYF. The chain carries TRBV6-5 and TRBJ2-5; TCRdb calls TRBD1, which cannot be checked without DNA. The CDR3 sequence is 15 residues long. The germline CDR1 and CDR2 sequences are MNHEY and SVGAGI.

The CDR3 spells CASSLELAGGPSYEQYF. The genes are TRBV5-6 and TRBJ2-7; without DNA, the TCRdb call of TRBD2 cannot be checked. The CDR3 has 17 amino acids. Germline values: CDR1 SGHDT, CDR2 YYEEEE.

V usage is TRBV7-9 and J usage is TRBJ2-1; TCRdb returns TRBD1, unconfirmable since there is no DNA. The CDR3 covers 15 residues. Looked up from germline, CDR1 is SEHNR and CDR2 is FQNEAQ (reference sequence). The CDR3 spells CASSLGQGYDNEQFF. The variable domain in full, completed from reference TRBV7-9 and TRBJ2-1, reads DTGVSQNPRHKITKRGQNVTFRCDPISEHNRLYWYRQTLGQGPEFLTYFQNEAQLEKSRLLSDRFSAERPKGSFSTLEIQRTEQGDSAMYLCASSLGQGYDNEQFFGPGTRLTVL.

CDR3 in amino acids: CASRPNAGGFQETQYF. This chain links TRBV5-1 with TRBJ2-5; there is no DNA to check the TCRdb D call of TRBD1. The germline gives CDR1 SGHRS, CDR2 YFSETQ. The CDR3 runs 16 residues.

V and J are TRBV7-6 and TRBJ1-3; the D call from TCRdb, TRBD1, cannot be confirmed without DNA. Germline CDR1 reads SGHVS; CDR2 reads FNYEAQ. This CDR3 contains 18 residues. CDR3 amino acids: CASSPGPGQVFSGNTIYF.

V usage is TRBV6-1 and J usage is TRBJ2-3; TCRdb designates TRBD1, a call that cannot be tested without DNA. This CDR3 has 14 residues. In germline, CDR1 is MNHNS, CDR2 SASEGT. The CDR3 protein is CASRTGAEVHTQYF.

The chain combines TRBV11-1 with TRBJ2-5; TCRdb gives TRBD2 as the D gene, but with no DNA this cannot be confirmed. Germline CDR1 and CDR2: SGHAT and FQDESV (reference sequence). CDR3 length: 15 residues. The chain's CDR3 is CASSLGRTNQETQYF. The full variable domain, in which reference TRBV11-1 and TRBJ2-5 provide the parts outside the CDR3, is EAEVAQSPRYKITEKSQAVAFWCDPISGHATLYWYRQILGQGPELLVQFQDESVVDDSQLPKDRFSAERLKGVDSTLKIQPAELGDSAMYLCASSLGRTNQETQYFGPGTRLLVL.

The rearrangement joins TRBV14 to TRBJ2-5; TCRdb selects TRBD2, and the lack of DNA leaves this call unchecked. The CDR3 has 16 amino acids. The V gene's germline CDR1 is SGHDN and CDR2 FVKESK. CDR3 amino acids: CASSQDVLAGQETQYF.